This T cell receptor beta chain was retrieved from a study of T cell responses to AZD1222 COVID-19 vaccine. Measured with immunoSEQ multiplex PCR; TCRdb has only the in-frame clones, and not every one. The sample lists 160,000 or so clones, roughly nine tenths seen once, with about 4.5% in the top ten. Specimen: peripheral blood, collected on day 0 of MenACWY control vaccination. This TCR was sampled from an adult in good health.

CDR3 sequence reads: CASSLKSGANVLTF. The CDR3, as DNA: TGTGCCAGCAGCTTAAAGTCTGGGGCCAACGTCCTGACTTTC. This rearrangement joins TRBV7-3 to TRBJ2-6; no firm D call. This CDR3 is 14 amino acids long. Trimming cost V 1 base and J 1 base, with 2 bases left between them. The germline V gene has CDR1 SGHTA and CDR2 FQGTGA.